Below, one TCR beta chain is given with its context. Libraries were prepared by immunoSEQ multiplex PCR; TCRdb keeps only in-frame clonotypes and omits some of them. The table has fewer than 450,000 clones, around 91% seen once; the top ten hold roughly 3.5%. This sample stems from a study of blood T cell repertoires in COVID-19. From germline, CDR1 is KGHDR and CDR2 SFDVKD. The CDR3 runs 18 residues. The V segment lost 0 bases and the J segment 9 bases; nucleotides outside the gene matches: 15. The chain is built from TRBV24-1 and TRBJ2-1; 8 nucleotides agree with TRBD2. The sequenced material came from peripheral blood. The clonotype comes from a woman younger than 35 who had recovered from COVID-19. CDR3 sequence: CATSDLTPPGTRVGEQFF. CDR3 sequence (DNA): TGTGCCACCAGTGATTTGACCCCGCCGGGGACTAGAGTTGGTGAGCAGTTCTTC.